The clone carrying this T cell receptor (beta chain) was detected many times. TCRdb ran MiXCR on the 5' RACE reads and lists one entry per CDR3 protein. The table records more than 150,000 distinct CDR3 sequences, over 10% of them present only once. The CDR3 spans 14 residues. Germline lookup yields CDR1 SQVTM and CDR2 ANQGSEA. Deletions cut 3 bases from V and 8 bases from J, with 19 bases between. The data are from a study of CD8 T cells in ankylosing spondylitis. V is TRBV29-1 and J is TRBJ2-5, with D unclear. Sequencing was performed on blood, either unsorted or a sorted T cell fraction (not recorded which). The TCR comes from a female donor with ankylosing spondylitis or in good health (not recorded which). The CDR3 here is CSVDMVGAGGTQYF. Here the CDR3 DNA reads TGCAGCGTTGATATGGTGGGCGCCGGTGGAACCCAGTACTTC.